A few counts support the clone carrying this TCR beta chain. Primed by a sample-barcoded 5' primer and a J-beta primer mix, a second PCR proceeded for 7 to 11 cycles. In TCRdb, the 5' RACE reads were re-called with MiXCR into one record per CDR3 protein. The sample consists of about 730,000 distinct CDR3 sequences, 35% to 45% of them appearing once. This sample is part of a study of blood T cells in healthy people across ages. CDR3 length equals 13 residues. The V and J ends lost 0 bases and 10 bases respectively, with 11 bases between them. Per the germline V gene, CDR1 is SGHRS and CDR2 is YFSETQ. The TCR sequence derives from a woman aged 55-75 years in good health. The chain combines TRBV5-1 with TRBJ2-1; no definite D call. The sequenced material came from blood. CDR3 in amino acids: CASSLETLREQFF. CDR3 coding DNA: TGCGCCAGCAGCTTGGAGACCCTCAGGGAGCAGTTCTTC. The whole variable domain, remainder taken from reference TRBV5-1 and TRBJ2-1, is KAGVTQTPRYLIKTRGQQVTLSCSPISGHRSVSWYQQTPGQGLQFLFEYFSETQRNKGNFPGRFSGRQFSNSRSEMNVSTLELGDSALYLCASSLETLREQFFGPGTRLTVL.